Sequencing of this TCR beta chain was carried out in a study of blood T cell repertoires in COVID-19. Study information: Samples representing acute and convalescent COVID-19 were sourced from the United States, Italy and Spain. Sample material is recorded as cDNA or gDNA derived from T cells, B-cell-depleted T cells, or PBMCs.

The authors' processing: Nucleated cell counts were estimated from reference gene primer amplification. Using immunoSEQ multiplex PCR, the repertoire was profiled, and TCRdb retains in-frame clones only, with some absent. D and trimming come from the DNA, and the V and J calls and clone size come from that table. Among around 230,000 clones listed, about 79% were seen once. The germline V gene has CDR1 KGHSH and CDR2 LQKENI. The V and J ends lost 6 bases and 6 bases, in that order; junction bases with no gene match: 10. This CDR3 comprises 15 residues. The sequence was collected from a man between 40 and 49 years old who had recovered from COVID-19. This chain connects TRBV18 to TRBJ1-4, with 7 bases matching TRBD1. Material: peripheral blood. The CDR3 DNA reads as TGTGCCAGCTCCCGTAGGGACAGAGGAGATGAAAAACTGTTTTTT. Translating gives CASSRRDRGDEKLFF.